This entry concerns a single T cell receptor (beta chain). The data are from a study of blood T cell repertoires in COVID-19. Whole-study context: COVID-19 samples from acute and convalescent phases originated in the United States, Italy and Spain. T cells, B-cell-depleted T cells, or PBMCs provided the cDNA or gDNA that served as material.

The CDR3 runs 15 residues. The V and J ends lost 2 bases and 7 bases respectively, with 20 bases between them. Per germline, CDR1 GTSNPN and CDR2 SVGIG (reference sequence). Authors' methods: Estimated nucleated cell counts came from reference gene primer amplification. Profiled with immunoSEQ multiplex PCR; TCRdb holds only in-frame clones, not every one. V and J calls and clone size come straight from that table; D and trimming were deduced from the DNA. The table lists about 400,000 clones, more than 75% of them singletons. The participants were between about 18 and 90 years old and came from 20 to 30 US areas.

The source is a woman under 40 with acute COVID-19. This rearrangement joins TRBV30 to TRBJ1-2, with D possibly being TRBD1 (5 bases). Sequences were obtained from PBMCs or T cells enriched from blood (not recorded which). CDR3 sequence reads: CAWSLQQGAYGGYTF. CDR3 sequence (DNA): TGTGCCTGGAGTCTCCAGCAGGGCGCTTACGGTGGCTACACCTTC.